The T cell receptor (beta chain) described here comes from a study of T cell responses to AZD1222 COVID-19 vaccine. General observations from the study: It was only after the peak T cell response that any repertoires were sampled.

V lost 9 bases to trimming and J lost 7 bases; unmatched junction nucleotides: 1. CDR1 is LNHDA, CDR2 SQIVND, per germline (reference sequence). The CDR3 is 10 amino acids. As to this clone: Antigen unknown.

Sequencing used immunoSEQ multiplex PCR; TCRdb keeps in-frame clones, though not all of them. Of more than 120,000 clones listed, about 82% are singletons. The receptor's source is an adult who received the AZD1222 COVID-19 vaccine. Source: peripheral blood, taken 28 days after the second AZD1222 dose. This chain links TRBV19 with TRBJ1-2; 8 bases align to TRBD1. The CDR3 DNA sequence: TGTGCCAGACAGGGGGTTGGCTACACCTTC. Translating it yields CARQGVGYTF. The whole variable domain, filled in from reference TRBV19 and TRBJ1-2, reads DGGITQSPKYLFRKEGQNVTLSCEQNLNHDAMYWYRQDPGQGLRLIYYSQIVNDFQKGDIAEGYSVSREKKESFPLTVTSAQKNPTAFYLCARQGVGYTFGSGTRLTVV.